The 5 T cell receptor beta chains below come from one sample, sequenced in a study of blood T cells in healthy people across ages. Alongside a J-beta primer mix, a sample-barcoded 5' primer served in a second PCR lasting about 7 to 11 cycles. TCRdb reprocessed the 5' RACE reads via MiXCR and lists one record per CDR3 protein. The sample has just under 900,000 distinct CDR3 sequences, less than 35% seen once. The sequenced sample was blood. The receptors stem from a woman over 75 in good health.

This clonotype came up many times. The chain carries TRBV20-1 and TRBJ2-3, with D possibly being TRBD2 (5 bases). V was cut by 3 bases and J by 1 base, with 11 bases left in between. CDR3 length: 14 residues. The germline gives CDR1 DFQATT, CDR2 SNEGSKA (reference sequence). The CDR3 bases are TGCAGTGCTAGGCGTAGCGAAGGCACAGATACGCAGTATTTT. This codes for CSARRSEGTDTQYF.

This clonotype was seen repeatedly, ten times or more. The DNA for the CDR3 is TGCAGTGCTAGTGATCGACACCGCTTGTCCGGCTACACCTTC. Translated: CSASDRHRLSGYTF. V and J are TRBV20-1 and TRBJ1-2; D call uncertain. Trimming took 3 bases from V and 8 from J, leaving 19 bases between them. CDR3 size: 14 residues. Germline V lookup: CDR1 DFQATT, CDR2 SNEGSKA (reference sequence).

This clonotype was seen at least ten times. The chain employs TRBV20-1 and TRBJ2-5; 13 positions agree with TRBD2. Germline CDR1 reads DFQATT; CDR2 reads SNEGSKA (reference sequence). CDR3 size: 15 residues. The V gene end was trimmed by 6 bases and the J gene end by 2 bases; junction bases not matched to a gene: 6. Here the CDR3 DNA reads TGCAGTGCGAAGGGACTAGCGGGGAGGCAAGAGACCCAGTACTTC. Residues: CSAKGLAGRQETQYF.

In DNA form, the CDR3 reads TGTGCCAGCTCCCAAGGACAGGGGGCTGGCGAGCAGTACTTC. Translation gives CASSQGQGAGEQYF. This chain links TRBV18 with TRBJ2-5, with TRBD1 matching over 11 bases. Gene TRBJ2-7 matches the end of the DNA better, so the J call may be wrong. The CDR3 is made up of 14 amino acids. The germline V gene encodes CDR1 KGHSH and CDR2 LQKENI.

For this clonotype: It may be a read error: a sequence one base away is much more abundant. The V and J genes are TRBV20-1 and TRBJ2-5; D gene ambiguous. The CDR3 is 12 residues long. In germline, CDR1 is DFQATT, CDR2 SNEGSKA (reference sequence). V was cut by 1 base and J by 7 bases, with 10 bases left in between. The DNA for the CDR3 is TGCAGTGCTAGAGGTGTTGCGGTGACCCAGTACTTC. It codes for CSARGVAVTQYF.